This is a list of T cell receptor beta chains from one sample in a study of blood T cells in healthy people across ages. MiXCR, applied by TCRdb to the 5' RACE reads, yields one record per CDR3 protein. The data show over 450,000 distinct CDR3 sequences, with less than 25% seen just once and around 10% held by the top ten. A further study also used this sample, focusing on T cells of mothers and their children.

Source material: blood. Every receptor here comes from a boy aged 5 to 17 in good health. CDR3s include the opening cysteine and the closing phenylalanine or tryptophan. The listing skips clone size in some rows; elsewhere it reads once, few, many or a size class.

clone size: few; J gene: TRBJ1-2; V gene: TRBV12-3/TRBV12-4; CDR3 protein: CASRARGYGYTF
clone size: many; J gene: TRBJ2-2; V gene: TRBV3-1; CDR3 protein: CASSHWGSGIIGELFF
clone size: .; J gene: TRBJ1-1; V gene: TRBV9; CDR3 protein: CAGSLTVNTEAFF
clone size: .; J gene: TRBJ2-1; V gene: TRBV4-1; CDR3 protein: CASSPSAATYNEQFF
clone size: many; J gene: TRBJ2-5; V gene: TRBV7-8; CDR3 protein: CASSLLGGQETQYF
clone size: few; J gene: TRBJ2-1; V gene: TRBV11-2; CDR3 protein: CASSLVVDGNEQFF
clone size: .; J gene: TRBJ1-2; V gene: TRBV11-2; CDR3 protein: CASRTAGGMDYGYTF
clone size: .; J gene: TRBJ2-7; V gene: TRBV4-3; CDR3 protein: CASSQARDREQYF
clone size: .; J gene: TRBJ2-7; V gene: TRBV6-5; CDR3 protein: CASSPLAAMREQYF
clone size: few; J gene: TRBJ2-3; V gene: TRBV7-2; CDR3 protein: CASSFASWIPSTDTQYF
clone size: .; J gene: TRBJ2-7; V gene: TRBV27; CDR3 protein: CASSLRRAGYEQYF
clone size: .; J gene: TRBJ1-5; V gene: TRBV2; CDR3 protein: CASSARTGREVRNQPQHF
clone size: few; J gene: TRBJ1-2; V gene: TRBV19; CDR3 protein: CASRRAGVYGYTF
clone size: few; J gene: TRBJ1-2; V gene: TRBV5-1; CDR3 protein: CASSPSGGANYGYTF
clone size: .; J gene: TRBJ2-1; V gene: TRBV12-3/TRBV12-4; CDR3 protein: CASSSTRDREYNEQFF
clone size: few; J gene: TRBJ2-5; V gene: TRBV10-3; CDR3 protein: CAITPGLAETQYF
clone size: once; J gene: TRBJ1-1; V gene: TRBV28; CDR3 protein: CASNTPTTGLGHLAFF
clone size: .; J gene: TRBJ2-2; V gene: TRBV25-1; CDR3 protein: CASRTGTGSPGELFF
clone size: .; J gene: TRBJ2-4; V gene: TRBV27; CDR3 protein: CASSFGSENIQYF